The entry that follows covers one T cell receptor beta chain sequence. What it binds is not known. This record belongs to a study of T cells in Graves' hyperthyroidism and ophthalmopathy. The study, taken as a whole, reports: Researchers found most expanded thyroid clonotypes above 0.001 in blood as well.

Germline CDR1 DFQATT, CDR2 SNEGSKA (reference sequence). The CDR3 length is 14 residues. Trimming shortened V by 1 base and J by 5 bases, and 14 bases separated the two germline ends. Patients having uncontrolled infection, another autoimmune disease, pregnancy or lactation were not included. Thyroid ultrasound and orbital computed tomography, with clinical symptoms and serum thyroxine and TRAb, informed diagnoses. Each 10 ml fresh peripheral blood draw supplied the PBMCs. TCR beta CDR3 region amplification was performed from RNA transcripts. An initial round of RT-PCR targeting the TCR CDR3 relied on the HTBI primer set. MiXCR was run by TCRdb on the multiplex PCR reads, yielding one entry per CDR3 protein. The data contain about 24,000 distinct CDR3 sequences, around 50% of them singletons.

The clonotype originates from a middle-aged woman with Graves' hyperthyroidism that later progressed to Graves' ophthalmopathy. V and J are TRBV20-1 and TRBJ2-5; the D gene is possibly TRBD1 (5 bases). Sequenced: blood. This CDR3 is CSARVQGKFETQYF. CDR3 in DNA: TGCAGTGCTAGAGTTCAGGGAAAATTTGAGACCCAGTACTTC.